This entry features one T cell receptor (beta chain) sequence. The data derive from a study of CD8 T cells in Susac syndrome. The RNA, roughly 0.45 to 1 ug, was put through reverse transcription using random hexamers. Coverage of TCR beta CDR3 amplification by immunoSEQ multiplex PCR extended to 54 Vbeta and 13 Jbeta. MiXCR was run by TCRdb on the immunoSEQ multiplex PCR reads, yielding one entry per CDR3 protein. The table shows 140,000 to 150,000 distinct CDR3 sequences, with 85% to 95% occurring only once. The multiple sclerosis control cohort comprised treatment-naive individuals presenting with stable or active relapsing-remitting disease. TEMRA cells were enriched by FACS, while CD8+ and CD4+ T cells were obtained through a negative isolation that was performed magnetically. The germline CDR1 and CDR2 sequences are DFQATT and SNEGSKA (reference sequence). The V gene lost 3 bases and the J gene lost 4 bases, with 15 bases spanning the gap. CDR3 size: 14 residues.

This clonotype was sampled from a human donor with multiple sclerosis. The chain recombines TRBV20-1 with TRBJ1-1, with D uncertain. Material for sequencing was CD4+ T cells from PBMCs. In DNA, the CDR3 is TGCAGTGCTAGTTGGGCCGGAAAGAGCACTGAAGCTTTCTTT. Amino acids: CSASWAGKSTEAFF.